The 30 T cell receptor beta chains given below trace back to one sample, sequenced in a study of T cell repertoires in cytomegalovirus infection. TCRdb re-called the reads with MiXCR, one entry per CDR3 protein. The sample yields hundreds of thousands of distinct CDR3 sequences, about 33% seen once. No antigen has been assigned to these receptors. The material sequenced was cultured PBMCs, taken from culture after CMV antigen stimulation. All receptors come from a human donor in good health (CMV status not recorded). Some clones in this sample may be carry-over from other donors' samples.

This rearrangement joins TRBV6-1 to TRBJ1-1; a weak D match, TRBD1 (6 bases). Trimming removed 8 bases at V and 10 bases at J, with 17 bases between. This CDR3 has 12 amino acids. Germline CDR1 MNHNS, CDR2 SASEGT. The CDR3 region is CASVVGGGGAFF. Written as DNA, the CDR3 is TGTGCCAGCGTAGTCGGGGGCGGGGGAGCTTTCTTT.

Many counts were recorded for this clonotype. The V and J genes are TRBV7-2 and TRBJ1-5; D is ambiguous. This CDR3 region has 13 residues. Trimming left V 5 bases short and J 0 bases short, with 5 bases between. Germline values: CDR1 SGHTA, CDR2 FQGNSA. The CDR3 protein is CASSMYSNQPQHF. CDR3 bases: TGTGCCAGCAGCATGTATAGCAATCAGCCCCAGCATTTT.

The chain recombines TRBV12-3 or TRBV12-4 with TRBJ1-2, with TRBD1 identical over 10 bases. V gave up 4 bases and J gave up 3 bases; unmatched junction bases: 5. The CDR3 runs to 15 residues. The CDR3, as DNA: TGTGCCAGCAGTTGGGCGACAGGGGGCGACTATGGCTACACCTTC. This encodes CASSWATGGDYGYTF.

This clonotype was picked up one time. CDR3: CSVEEETQYF. The CDR3 DNA is TGCAGCGTGGAGGAAGAGACCCAGTACTTC. The gene calls are TRBV29-1 and TRBJ2-5, with a tentative D call TRBD2 (5 bases). Trimming took 6 bases from V and 3 from J, leaving 5 bases between them. Germline CDR1 SQVTM, CDR2 ANQGSEA. CDR3 length equals 10 residues.

V gene TRBV28 combines with J gene TRBJ2-3, with a weak D call TRBD2 (7 bases). The CDR3 has 15 amino acids. Germline CDR1 reads MDHEN; CDR2 reads SYDVKM. V was shortened by 8 bases and J by 1 base, with 16 bases between the two germline ends. In DNA, the CDR3 is TGTGCCAGCCGGCGGGGCGGGGGCCGCACAGATACGCAGTATTTT. This gives the protein CASRRGGGRTDTQYF.

The CDR3, as DNA: TGTGCCGGCGGCCGGTGGGGAGAGACCCAGTACTTC. Protein product: CAGGRWGETQYF. The gene calls are TRBV6-6 and TRBJ2-5, with D unclear. V lost 11 bases to trimming and J lost 4 bases, with 14 bases between them. The CDR3 spans 12 residues. Germline V gene data show CDR1 as MNHNY and CDR2 as SVGAGI (reference sequence).

This chain connects TRBV20-1 to TRBJ2-1; TRBD1 aligns across 9 bases. Germline V gives CDR1 DFQATT, CDR2 SNEGSKA (reference sequence). V shed 1 base, J shed 12 bases, and the junction held 13 bases outside the gene matches. The CDR3 sequence is 15 residues long. The CDR3 coding sequence is TGCAGTGCTAGAGGCCTCCGGGACAGGGATATTAGGCAGTTCTTC. It yields the protein CSARGLRDRDIRQFF.

The gene calls are TRBV4-3 and TRBJ2-7; 7 positions agree with TRBD1. The ends lost 0 bases at V and 1 base at J; junction bases unmatched: 3. The CDR3 totals 15 residues. Germline values: CDR1 LGHNA, CDR2 YSLEER. Here the CDR3 reads CASSQEGDRSYEQYF. CDR3 DNA sequence: TGCGCCAGCAGCCAAGAGGGGGACAGATCCTACGAGCAGTACTTC.

This sequence joins TRBV20-1 and TRBJ1-1; D is undetermined. The germline V gene has CDR1 DFQATT and CDR2 SNEGSKA (reference sequence). Trimming pared 6 bases from V and 7 bases from J, leaving 9 bases between. This CDR3 has 10 amino acids. This chain's CDR3 is CSANVFEAFF. The CDR3 region has the DNA TGCAGTGCCAATGTATTTGAAGCTTTCTTT.

V is TRBV5-1 and J is TRBJ2-3; TRBD2 matches 7 bases. The junction had 5 bases not matched to a gene; V was cut back by 3 bases and J by 4 bases. The CDR3 has 14 residues. The germline gives CDR1 SGHRS, CDR2 YFSETQ. The CDR3 region is CASSSERGPDTQYF. The CDR3 coding sequence is TGCGCCAGCAGCTCGGAGCGGGGACCAGATACGCAGTATTTT.

The chain couples TRBV5-1 to TRBJ2-1, with TRBD2 matching 13 bases. CDR1 is SGHRS and CDR2 is YFSETQ in the germline V gene. The CDR3 covers 15 residues. Germline trimming cut 4 bases from V and 6 bases from J; bases unmatched to any gene: 4. CDR3: CASSRRTSGGNEQFF. CDR3 coding DNA: TGCGCCAGCAGCCGAAGGACTAGCGGGGGCAATGAGCAGTTCTTC.

The chain links TRBV27 to TRBJ2-3; 8 bases line up with TRBD2. Unmatched junction bases numbered 12, after V lost 2 bases and J lost 2 bases. In germline, CDR1 is MNHEY, CDR2 SMNVEV (reference sequence). The CDR3 loop spans 18 amino acids. This chain's CDR3 is CASSLGGGGGRSTDTQYF. Written as DNA, the CDR3 is TGTGCCAGCAGTTTAGGTGGCGGCGGGGGGCGATCCACAGATACGCAGTATTTT.

The chain recombines TRBV20-1 with TRBJ2-5, with 8 bases lining up with TRBD2. The V gene's germline CDR1 is DFQATT and CDR2 SNEGSKA (reference sequence). Trimming took 4 bases from V and 5 from J; bases not matched to a gene: 9. This CDR3 has 14 amino acids. As DNA, the CDR3 is TGCAGTGCTACCCTCGGGGGGGGAGGGGAGACCCAGTACTTC. Protein product: CSATLGGGGETQYF.

This clonotype appeared a single time. The chain joins TRBV20-1 to TRBJ2-1; weak D call: TRBD1 (8 bases). This CDR3 spans 16 amino acids. Trimming took off 4 bases at V and 1 base at J, with 17 bases between the two ends. Germline V lookup: CDR1 DFQATT, CDR2 SNEGSKA (reference sequence). CDR3 protein: CSATTTGGESYNEQFF. Here the CDR3 DNA reads TGCAGTGCTACCACAACAGGGGGGGAATCCTACAATGAGCAGTTCTTC.

The genes are TRBV6-2 or TRBV6-3 and TRBJ2-5; TRBD2 agrees at 14 bases. CDR1 is MNHEY and CDR2 is SVGEGT in the germline V gene. V shed 6 bases, J shed 2 bases, and the junction held 8 bases outside the gene matches. CDR3 length: 17 amino acids. The DNA for the CDR3 is TGTGCCAGCAGCAGACTAGCGGGGGGGCCGTTTCAAGAGACCCAGTACTTC. Translated: CASSRLAGGPFQETQYF.

This chain links TRBV30 with TRBJ2-7, with 9 bases fitting TRBD2. Trimming removed 7 bases from V and 0 bases from J; junction bases left unmatched: 4. There are 13 residues in the CDR3. The germline CDR1 and CDR2 sequences are GTSNPN and SVGIG (reference sequence). This CDR3 reads CASTSGSSYEQYF. The DNA for the CDR3 is TGTGCCTCGACTAGCGGTAGCTCCTACGAGCAGTACTTC.

This clonotype came up many times. This chain joins TRBV7-2 and TRBJ2-4; tentatively, D is TRBD1 (6 bases). Germline V lookup: CDR1 SGHTA, CDR2 FQGNSA. V lost 3 bases, J lost 13 bases, and 10 bases lay in between. The CDR3 contains 11 residues. The CDR3 DNA is TGTGCCAGCAGCTTTGGACAGCCACAGTACTTC. It yields the protein CASSFGQPQYF.

The rearrangement uses TRBV12-5 and TRBJ2-5; 10 nucleotides match TRBD1. Germline V gene lookup returns CDR1 LGHNT and CDR2 FRNRAP. There are 16 residues in the CDR3. With V trimmed by 3 bases and J by 3 bases, 7 bases remained unmatched. CDR3 protein: CASGLGTGAPEETQYF. CDR3 DNA sequence: TGTGCTAGTGGTTTAGGGACAGGGGCACCCGAAGAGACCCAGTACTTC.

This clonotype was detected only a few times. The V gene is TRBV5-6, the J gene TRBJ1-1; D remains unclear. The CDR3 covers 13 residues. Trimming pared 5 bases from V and 7 bases from J, leaving 15 bases between. CDR1 is SGHDT and CDR2 is YYEEEE in the germline V gene. CDR3 sequence reads: CASRGMGGNEAFF. The CDR3 DNA sequence: TGTGCCAGCAGGGGGATGGGAGGAAATGAAGCTTTCTTT.

This sequence joins TRBV6-6 and TRBJ2-2, with a weak D call TRBD1 (6 bases). CDR3 size: 15 residues. Trimming removed 6 bases at V and 1 base at J, with 12 bases between. CDR1 MNHNY and CDR2 SVGAGI come from the germline V gene (reference sequence). The CDR3: CASSRNRVNTGELFF. The CDR3 DNA reads as TGTGCCAGCAGCCGCAACAGGGTGAACACCGGGGAGCTGTTTTTT.

This chain links TRBV7-2 with TRBJ2-3, with D maybe TRBD2 (6 bases). The CDR3 covers 19 residues. Germline-derived CDR1 and CDR2 are SGHTA and FQGNSA. The V end lost 4 bases, the J end lost 5 bases, and 28 bases lay between the germline ends. The CDR3 spells CASSWALTHLAPGVDTQYF. For the CDR3, the DNA is TGTGCCAGCAGCTGGGCGCTCACCCACCTAGCGCCCGGAGTAGATACGCAGTATTTT.

The chain joins TRBV4-2 to TRBJ2-4; D remains ambiguous. Between the trimmed V and J ends, which lost 5 bases and 7 bases, there was a span of 9 bases. CDR1 LGHNA and CDR2 YNFKEQ come from the germline V gene. The length of the CDR3 is 12 residues. The CDR3 DNA follows: TGTGCCAGCAGCGAAGTGGGTAACATTCAGTACTTC. Protein: CASSEVGNIQYF.

The chain is built from TRBV5-5 and TRBJ2-1; 9 nucleotides agree with TRBD2. The CDR3 runs 14 residues. After removal of 4 bases from V and 8 bases from J, the junction contained 7 bases not matched to a gene. Germline V gene data show CDR1 as SGHKS and CDR2 as YYEKEE (reference sequence). The CDR3 DNA follows: TGTGCCAGCAGCAGAGTAGCGGGAGTAGATGAGCAGTTCTTC. It codes for CASSRVAGVDEQFF.

This clonotype was seen a few times. The chain carries TRBV6-2 or TRBV6-3 and TRBJ2-5; D is undetermined. Deletions cut 8 bases from V and 5 bases from J, with 18 bases between. Germline CDR1 MNHEY, CDR2 SVGEGT. The CDR3 is 14 amino acids. CDR3 coding DNA: TGTGCCAGCGAAGAAGCCGGGTCACGGGAGACCCAGTACTTC. Its protein is CASEEAGSRETQYF.

The V and J genes are TRBV11-2 and TRBJ1-2; the D gene is possibly TRBD1 (6 bases). The CDR3 covers 16 residues. The V end lost 5 bases, the J end lost 3 bases, and 19 bases lay between the germline ends. Germline V CDR1 and CDR2: SGHAT, FQNNGV. CDR3 coding DNA: TGTGCCAGCAGCCGTAGTCGGAGGGCAGGGGACTATGGCTACACCTTC. Its translation is CASSRSRRAGDYGYTF.

The chain combines TRBV6-1 with TRBJ2-7; the match to TRBD1 covers 7 bases. The ends lost 4 bases at V and 2 bases at J; junction bases unmatched: 5. Germline V lookup: CDR1 MNHNS, CDR2 SASEGT. The CDR3 has 14 amino acids. CDR3 amino acids: CASSAEGGPYEQYF. DNA of the CDR3: TGTGCCAGCAGTGCGGAAGGGGGCCCCTACGAGCAGTACTTC.

The chain couples TRBV12-3 or TRBV12-4 to TRBJ2-1, with 10 bases fitting TRBD2. V trimming: 6 bases; J trimming: 2 bases; junction bases outside the gene matches: 16. This CDR3 has 19 amino acids. CDR3 sequence (DNA): TGTGCCAGCAGCCCCGTACCGCTAGCGGGAGTGGAAACCTACAATGAGCAGTTCTTC. Its protein is CASSPVPLAGVETYNEQFF.

The chain employs TRBV6-1 and TRBJ1-6; D is unresolved. The CDR3 runs 15 residues. The V gene lost 2 bases and the J gene lost 0 bases, with 5 bases spanning the gap. Germline CDR1 reads MNHNS; CDR2 reads SASEGT. The chain's CDR3 is CASSEITSYNSPLHF. The CDR3 bases are TGTGCCAGCAGTGAAATTACCTCCTATAATTCACCCCTCCACTTT.

This sequence joins TRBV24-1 and TRBJ2-1; maybe TRBD1 (5 bases). Trimming took off 2 bases at V and 10 bases at J, with 17 bases between the two ends. The CDR3 consists of 15 residues. The germline V gene has CDR1 KGHDR and CDR2 SFDVKD. CDR3 DNA sequence: TGTGCCACCAGTGATTCGTCCACAGGTTCGTGGGAGCAGTTCTTC. Encoded protein: CATSDSSTGSWEQFF.

The sample holds a few counts of this clonotype. The V call is TRBV7-8, the J call TRBJ2-7, with D possibly TRBD2 on 5 matching bases. CDR1 SGHVS and CDR2 FQNEAQ come from the germline V gene. CDR3 size: 14 residues. V lost 5 bases and J 3 bases, leaving 14 bases between the germline ends. The CDR3 spells CASSPSGLIYEQYF. CDR3 nucleotides: TGTGCCAGCAGCCCCTCGGGATTGATCTACGAGCAGTACTTC. Variable domain in full (rest from reference TRBV7-8 and TRBJ2-7): GAGVSQSPRYKVAKRGQDVALRCDPISGHVSLFWYQQALGQGPEFLTYFQNEAQLDKSGLPSDRFFAERPEGSVSTLKIQRTQQEDSAVYLCASSPSGLIYEQYFGPGTRLTVT.